The 30 T cell receptor beta chains in this list originate from one sample, sequenced in a study of identical twins. In TCRdb, the 5' RACE reads were re-called with MiXCR into one record per CDR3 protein. The table has under 250,000 distinct CDR3 sequences, approximately 12% seen once. Another study also made use of these data, one on yellow fever vaccine responses in identical twins.

The sequenced sample was memory (CD45RO+) T cells sorted from blood. The origin of the receptors is a young woman in good health.

The chain has TRBV18 and TRBJ2-7; no definite D call. The CDR3 extends over 14 amino acids. Germline-derived CDR1 and CDR2 are KGHSH and LQKENI. V was clipped by 0 bases and J by 3 bases, with 9 bases between them. CDR3 nucleotide sequence: TGTGCCAGCTCACCACCTCTTAGGGTCTACGAGCAGTACTTC. This translates into CASSPPLRVYEQYF.

This clonotype showed up just a few times. The CDR3 DNA is TGTGCCAGCAGTTTAGGGGCAGGTGGGTACTACGAGCAGTACTTC. Protein product: CASSLGAGGYYEQYF. The genes are TRBV12-3 or TRBV12-4 and TRBJ2-7; D is ambiguous. V gave up 1 base and J gave up 3 bases, with 13 bases separating them. This CDR3 is 15 amino acids long.

This clonotype was recorded many times. The V and J genes are TRBV28 and TRBJ2-3, with TRBD1 as a possible D gene (7 bases). Looked up from germline, CDR1 is MDHEN and CDR2 is SYDVKM. The CDR3 consists of 17 residues. Trimming removed 10 bases from V and 1 base from J, with 24 bases in between. The CDR3 is CATNRGGPRWGTDTQYF. CDR3 coding DNA: TGTGCCACTAACAGGGGAGGCCCTAGGTGGGGCACAGATACGCAGTATTTT.

This clonotype has a handful of counts. Written as DNA, the CDR3 is TGTGCCAGCAGCCTAGCGGGGATCGAGCAGTACTTC. Translating it yields CASSLAGIEQYF. The chain couples TRBV3-1 to TRBJ2-7; 8 bases agree with TRBD2. This CDR3 comprises 12 residues. The J segment lost 6 bases and the V segment lost 4 bases, leaving 2 bases of the junction unmatched. Per germline, CDR1 LGHDT and CDR2 YNNKEL (reference sequence).

This clonotype turned up a few times. The V and J genes are TRBV9 and TRBJ1-4; the match to TRBD1 covers 8 bases. After removal of 3 bases from V and 3 bases from J, the junction contained 4 bases not matched to a gene. This CDR3 spans 15 amino acids. Per germline, CDR1 SGDLS and CDR2 YYNGEE. CDR3: CASSALDRANEKLFF. The DNA for the CDR3 is TGTGCCAGCAGCGCCCTGGACAGGGCTAATGAAAAACTGTTTTTT.

This chain uses TRBV2 with TRBJ2-7; D is undetermined. Trimming removed 8 bases from V and 5 bases from J, with 10 bases in between. The CDR3 runs to 11 residues. Germline CDR1 is SNHLY and CDR2 is FYNNEI. Written as DNA, the CDR3 is TGTGCCAGCGGTTGGCGCGACGAGCAGTACTTC. This encodes CASGWRDEQYF.

CDR3 sequence: CASSSAWGDTQYF. The CDR3 coding sequence is TGTGCCAGCAGCTCCGCTTGGGGGGATACGCAGTATTTT. V and J are TRBV7-3 and TRBJ2-3; D assignment may be TRBD1 or TRBD2 (5 bases each). Trimming took 4 bases from V and 6 from J, leaving 11 bases between them. This CDR3 has 13 residues. The germline CDR1 and CDR2 sequences are SGHTA and FQGTGA.

This clonotype occurred many times. This chain joins TRBV2 and TRBJ1-5; no clear D gene. CDR1 and CDR2 from the germline V gene are SNHLY and FYNNEI. V lost 7 bases and J 0 bases, leaving 7 bases between the germline ends. The CDR3 has 13 residues. The CDR3 DNA reads as TGTGCCAGCATCCCAGATAGCAATCAGCCCCAGCATTTT. It translates to CASIPDSNQPQHF.

This clonotype was counted at least ten times. The chain employs TRBV5-1 and TRBJ2-3; 8 bases fit TRBD2. From germline, CDR1 is SGHRS and CDR2 YFSETQ. CDR3 length: 15 residues. J gave up 4 bases and V 1 base, and 5 bases lay outside the gene matches. CDR3 loop: CASSLRGGSPDTQYF. The CDR3 DNA sequence: TGCGCCAGCAGCTTGCGGGGGGGCTCCCCAGATACGCAGTATTTT.

This clonotype has a handful of counts. The rearrangement joins TRBV7-2 to TRBJ2-7; 7 nucleotides line up with TRBD1. The junction had 5 bases not matched to a gene; V was cut back by 4 bases and J by 2 bases. The germline gives CDR1 SGHTA, CDR2 FQGNSA. The CDR3 totals 14 residues. CDR3 protein: CASSYRQGPYEQYF. CDR3 nucleotides: TGTGCCAGCAGCTACAGACAGGGTCCCTACGAGCAGTACTTC.

This clonotype was counted many times. The rearrangement joins TRBV24-1 to TRBJ2-3; D unresolved. The CDR3 totals 11 residues. The V end lost 3 bases, the J end lost 8 bases, and 5 bases lay between the germline ends. Germline values: CDR1 KGHDR, CDR2 SFDVKD. The CDR3 loop reads CATSDILTQYF. CDR3 sequence (DNA): TGTGCCACCAGTGATATTCTTACGCAGTATTTT.

The chain combines TRBV7-2 with TRBJ2-7, with 9 bases identical to TRBD1. From germline, CDR1 is SGHTA and CDR2 FQGNSA. The CDR3 sequence is 14 residues long. V shed 5 bases, J shed 5 bases, and the junction held 7 bases outside the gene matches. The CDR3 DNA reads TGTGCCAGCAGCCAGGGACAGGGTGCCAACGAGCAGTACTTC. It translates to CASSQGQGANEQYF.

The CDR3 DNA sequence: TGTGCCAGCAGCTTAGCAGCGGGGGATGAGCAGTTCTTC. Protein sequence: CASSLAAGDEQFF. The V call is TRBV7-2, the J call TRBJ2-1; 8 nucleotides line up with TRBD2. This CDR3 comprises 13 residues. The germline CDR1 and CDR2 sequences are SGHTA and FQGNSA. J was trimmed by 8 bases and V by 0 bases; bases with no gene match: 0.

V and J are TRBV7-2 and TRBJ2-1; D gene unclear. Germline loops: CDR1 SGHTA, CDR2 FQGNSA. Trimming removed 6 bases from V and 2 bases from J, with 14 bases in between. This CDR3 region has 15 residues. CDR3 residues: CASSYDTNAYNEQFF. The CDR3 nucleotides are TGTGCCAGCAGTTACGACACGAACGCCTACAATGAGCAGTTCTTC.

This chain links TRBV6-4 with TRBJ2-6; 8 bases fit TRBD2. The germline V gene encodes CDR1 MRHNA and CDR2 SNTAGT. The junction had 3 bases not matched to a gene; V was cut back by 0 bases and J by 2 bases. The CDR3 totals 17 residues. CDR3 loop: CASSDSTAGAGANVLTF. The CDR3 DNA reads as TGTGCCAGCAGTGACTCCACAGCGGGGGCTGGGGCCAACGTCCTGACTTTC.

This clonotype was found many times. This chain links TRBV5-1 with TRBJ2-3, with 7 bases matching TRBD1. Germline CDR1 reads SGHRS; CDR2 reads YFSETQ. There are 15 residues in the CDR3. Losses at the gene ends were 0 bases for V and 2 bases for J; bases not matched to a gene: 3. The CDR3 bases are TGCGCCAGCAGCTTGGCCGGGACAGACACAGATACGCAGTATTTT. This encodes CASSLAGTDTDTQYF. The full variable domain, in which reference TRBV5-1 and TRBJ2-3 provide the parts outside the CDR3, is KAGVTQTPRYLIKTRGQQVTLSCSPISGHRSVSWYQQTPGQGLQFLFEYFSETQRNKGNFPGRFSGRQFSNSRSEMNVSTLELGDSALYLCASSLAGTDTDTQYFGPGTRLTVL.

The CDR3 DNA reads TGCAGTGCTAGAGAGGGGAAAACGGGCGCGAACACCGGGGAGCTGTTTTTT. It yields the protein CSAREGKTGANTGELFF. V is TRBV20-1 and J is TRBJ2-2, with D unclear. The CDR3 is 17 residues long. Germline V CDR1 and CDR2: DFQATT, SNEGSKA (reference sequence). V was shortened by 0 bases and J by 0 bases, with 14 bases between the two germline ends.

This chain links TRBV12-3 or TRBV12-4 with TRBJ2-1, with TRBD2 matching 10 bases. The CDR3 has 14 amino acids. J was trimmed by 8 bases and V by 6 bases; bases with no gene match: 7. In DNA form, the CDR3 reads TGTGCCAGCAGAGTAGCGGGAGGATTCGATGAGCAGTTCTTC. This translates into CASRVAGGFDEQFF.

Only a few counts were recorded for this clonotype. The CDR3, as DNA: TGTGCCAGCACCACTACCCCCGGGGGGACCCAGTACTTC. This codes for CASTTTPGGTQYF. V and J are TRBV28 and TRBJ2-5, with D maybe TRBD2 (6 bases). The CDR3 consists of 13 residues. Germline V gives CDR1 MDHEN, CDR2 SYDVKM. Trimming pared 7 bases from V and 7 bases from J, leaving 16 bases between.

The chain uses TRBV29-1 and TRBJ2-7; no clear D gene. V lost 0 bases and J 2 bases, leaving 5 bases between the germline ends. The CDR3 sequence is 12 residues long. Per the germline V gene, CDR1 is SQVTM and CDR2 is ANQGSEA. The CDR3 loop reads CSVEDITYEQYF. In DNA form, the CDR3 reads TGCAGCGTTGAAGATATAACCTACGAGCAGTACTTC.

The rearrangement uses TRBV3-1 and TRBJ2-1; possible D gene TRBD1, 5 bases. The germline V and J ends were trimmed by 10 bases and 0 bases, with 25 bases remaining between them. Germline CDR1 LGHDT, CDR2 YNNKEL (reference sequence). The CDR3 contains 18 residues. The CDR3 bases are TGTGCCATCAGTCCGGCCCCTACCTGGACAACCTCCTACAATGAGCAGTTCTTC. It encodes CAISPAPTWTTSYNEQFF.

The rearrangement links TRBV7-2 to TRBJ2-3; 10 positions match TRBD2. Per germline, CDR1 SGHTA and CDR2 FQGNSA. V lost 1 base, J lost 3 bases, and 1 base stayed unmatched. This CDR3 comprises 15 residues. Written as DNA, the CDR3 is TGTGCCAGCAGCTTAGGGGGACTAGCGACAGATACGCAGTATTTT. This translates into CASSLGGLATDTQYF.

This clonotype was counted only a few times. The V gene is TRBV7-2, the J gene TRBJ2-1, with 7 bases lining up with TRBD2. CDR3 size: 13 residues. V gave up 5 bases and J gave up 7 bases; unmatched junction bases: 5. The germline V gene has CDR1 SGHTA and CDR2 FQGNSA. CDR3: CASSPGTKNEQFF. The CDR3 nucleotides are TGTGCCAGCAGCCCCGGGACTAAAAATGAGCAGTTCTTC.

The chain combines TRBV4-2 with TRBJ1-1; 9 bases align to TRBD1. Germline values: CDR1 LGHNA, CDR2 YNFKEQ. The CDR3 covers 23 residues. V trimming: 4 bases; J trimming: 0 bases; junction bases outside the gene matches: 27. CDR3 bases: TGTGCCAGCAGCCTTCAGCTCAACTTAGCTACAGCGGGACAGGGCCGCATGAACACTGAAGCTTTCTTT. As protein: CASSLQLNLATAGQGRMNTEAFF.

V gene TRBV6-5 combines with J gene TRBJ1-4; 10 positions match TRBD1. The V gene's germline CDR1 is MNHEY and CDR2 SVGAGI. The CDR3 contains 14 residues. The J segment lost 8 bases and the V segment lost 2 bases, leaving 2 bases of the junction unmatched. CDR3 sequence: CASSYRDRGEKLFF. The CDR3 coding sequence is TGTGCCAGCAGTTACAGGGACAGGGGCGAAAAACTGTTTTTT.

J is TRBJ2-1 and V is TRBV29-1; D uncertain. The V end was cut by 3 bases, the J end by 6 bases, with 6 bases between. The germline CDR1 and CDR2 sequences are SQVTM and ANQGSEA. The CDR3 spans 11 residues. CDR3 bases: TGCAGCGTTGATGACATCAATGAGCAGTTCTTC. Translated: CSVDDINEQFF.

The J gene is TRBJ2-5, the V gene TRBV9; no firm D call. Trimming left V 0 bases short and J 1 base short, with 7 bases between. CDR3 length equals 14 residues. The germline CDR1 and CDR2 sequences are SGDLS and YYNGEE. The CDR3 loop reads CASSVGRVQETQYF. The CDR3 DNA reads as TGTGCCAGCAGCGTAGGCAGAGTCCAAGAGACCCAGTACTTC.

This clonotype has ten or more counts. This chain links TRBV4-1 with TRBJ2-1, with unresolved D. In germline, CDR1 is MGHRA, CDR2 YSYEKL. Trimming pared 0 bases from V and 5 bases from J, leaving 8 bases between. This CDR3 is built from 14 residues. In nucleotides, the CDR3 is TGCGCCAGCAGCCAAGAGGGCCTTAACAATGAGCAGTTCTTC. Protein sequence: CASSQEGLNNEQFF.

J is TRBJ2-7 and V is TRBV6-1; 7 nucleotides agree with TRBD1. Germline V gives CDR1 MNHNS, CDR2 SASEGT. The CDR3 runs 14 residues. The V segment lost 5 bases and the J segment 3 bases; nucleotides outside the gene matches: 7. CDR3 sequence (DNA): TGTGCCAGCAGTAGAAGACAGGGCATCTACGAGCAGTACTTC. Translated, it gives CASSRRQGIYEQYF.

This clonotype was found a few times. The chain couples TRBV7-2 to TRBJ1-5, with D unresolved. CDR1 and CDR2 from the germline V gene are SGHTA and FQGNSA. Trimming removed 4 bases at V and 4 bases at J, with 8 bases between. This CDR3 spans 13 amino acids. In DNA form, the CDR3 reads TGTGCCAGCAGCTCAGTGAGTAATCAGCCCCAGCATTTT. Translation: CASSSVSNQPQHF. Full variable domain (rest looked up from reference TRBV7-2 and TRBJ1-5): GAGVSQSPSNKVTEKGKDVELRCDPISGHTALYWYRQSLGQGLEFLIYFQGNSAPDKSGLPSDRFSAERTGGSVSTLTIQRTQQEDSAVYLCASSSVSNQPQHFGDGTRLSIL.